One T cell receptor (beta chain) is described in this entry. Time point in this sample: newly diagnosed GD, antithyroid drugs for less than 3 months. PBMC RNA was the source of the TCR library. These data come from a study of regulatory T cells in long-lasting Graves disease. V was cut by 1 base and J by 3 bases, with 10 bases left in between. Germline CDR1 and CDR2: LGHNA and YNFKEQ. CDR3 length: 14 residues. HTBI primers from iRepertoire and Arm-PCR of CDR3 regions yielded the TCR beta libraries. In the original analysis: Taken together, the samples had around 60 TRBV and roughly 15 TRBJ segments identified. Each CDR3 protein gets one entry after TCRdb re-called the multiplex PCR reads with MiXCR. The V and J calls and clone size come from TCRdb's table, not from the authors' own analysis. The sample has roughly 510,000 distinct CDR3 sequences, about 16% seen once. The same data also contributed to another study, on T cells in Graves' hyperthyroidism and ophthalmopathy.

The TCR comes from a young man with Graves disease. Sequences were derived from peripheral blood mononuclear cells (PBMCs), sampled at new diagnosis, from a patient treated with antithyroid drugs. The V and J genes are TRBV4-2 and TRBJ2-7; D is undetermined. CDR3 in amino acids: CASSQAIQNYEQYF. DNA for the CDR3: TGTGCCAGCAGCCAAGCCATCCAAAACTACGAGCAGTACTTC.